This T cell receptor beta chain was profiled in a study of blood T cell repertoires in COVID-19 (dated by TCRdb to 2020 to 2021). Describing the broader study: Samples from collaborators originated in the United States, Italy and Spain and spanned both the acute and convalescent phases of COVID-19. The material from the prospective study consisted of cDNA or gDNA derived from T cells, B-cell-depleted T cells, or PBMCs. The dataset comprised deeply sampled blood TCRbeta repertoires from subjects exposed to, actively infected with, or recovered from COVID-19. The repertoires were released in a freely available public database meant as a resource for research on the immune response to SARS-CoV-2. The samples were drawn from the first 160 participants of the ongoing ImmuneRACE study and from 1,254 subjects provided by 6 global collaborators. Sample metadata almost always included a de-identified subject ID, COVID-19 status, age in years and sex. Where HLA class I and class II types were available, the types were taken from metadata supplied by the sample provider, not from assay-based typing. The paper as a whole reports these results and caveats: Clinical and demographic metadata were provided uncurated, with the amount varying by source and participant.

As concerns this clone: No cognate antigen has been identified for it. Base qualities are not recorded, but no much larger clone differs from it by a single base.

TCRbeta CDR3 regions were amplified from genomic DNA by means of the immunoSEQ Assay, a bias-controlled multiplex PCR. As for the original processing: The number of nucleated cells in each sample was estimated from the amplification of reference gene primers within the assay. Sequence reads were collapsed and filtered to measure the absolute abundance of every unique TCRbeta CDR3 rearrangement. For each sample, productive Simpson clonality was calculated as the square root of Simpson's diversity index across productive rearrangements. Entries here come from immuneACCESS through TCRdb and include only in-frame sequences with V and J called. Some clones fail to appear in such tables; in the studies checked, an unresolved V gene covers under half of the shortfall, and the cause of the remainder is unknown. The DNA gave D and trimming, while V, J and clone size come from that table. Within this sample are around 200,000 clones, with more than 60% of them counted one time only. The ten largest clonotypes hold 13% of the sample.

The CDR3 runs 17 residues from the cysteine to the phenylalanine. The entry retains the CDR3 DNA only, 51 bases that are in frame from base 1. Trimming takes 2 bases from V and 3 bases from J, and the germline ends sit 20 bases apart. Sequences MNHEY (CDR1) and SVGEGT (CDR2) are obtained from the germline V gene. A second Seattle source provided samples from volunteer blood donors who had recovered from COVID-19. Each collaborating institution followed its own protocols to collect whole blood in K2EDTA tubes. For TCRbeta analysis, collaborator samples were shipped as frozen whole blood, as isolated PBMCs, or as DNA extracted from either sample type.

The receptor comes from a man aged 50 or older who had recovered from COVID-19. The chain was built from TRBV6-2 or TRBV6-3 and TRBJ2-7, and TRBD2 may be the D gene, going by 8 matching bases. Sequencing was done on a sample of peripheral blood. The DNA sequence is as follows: TGTGCCAGCAGTTACCAAGCGGGAGTAGGGGGCAACTACGAGCAGTACTTC. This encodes CASSYQAGVGGNYEQYF.